This TCR beta chain stems from a study of OX40 agonist ivuxolimab in advanced cancers. Study-level background: A male proportion of about 86% was recorded, with mean age about 60 years and range roughly 20 to 85.

Profiled with immunoSEQ multiplex PCR; TCRdb holds only in-frame clones, not every one. The sample lists some 150,000 clones, about nine tenths seen once, with about 1.1% in the top ten. This clone was seen only once. This clonotype was obtained from an adult with an advanced solid tumor such as melanoma, head and neck, liver or kidney cancer. This sample comprised CD4+ or CD8+ T cells sorted from blood, obtained in a trial of the OX40 agonist ivuxolimab.

The CDR3 bases are TGTGCCAGCAGCGTAGCTACGGGACAGCAAGAGACCCAGTACTTC. It encodes CASSVATGQQETQYF. The rearrangement joins TRBV9 to TRBJ2-5; 7 bases agree with TRBD1. V was pared by 0 bases and J by 2 bases, with 4 bases of the junction left unmatched. Germline-derived CDR1 and CDR2 are SGDLS and YYNGEE. There are 15 residues in the CDR3.